This is a list of T cell receptor beta chains from one sample in a study of blood T cells in healthy people across ages. TCRdb passed the 5' RACE reads through MiXCR, listing each CDR3 protein once. This table has more than 1,400,000 distinct CDR3 sequences, approximately 38% appearing once. The sample was blood. These receptors came from a young woman in good health. Each CDR3 is given with its conserved first and last residue. A D gene is named only where the DNA matches it firmly. The size field is filled for only some rows; it gives once, few, many or a size class.

j_gene,d_gene,abundance,v_gene,CDR3nt,CDR3aa
TRBJ2-5,NA,few,TRBV6-1,TGTGCCAGCAGTGAATCCGGGCCTTGGGAGACCCAGTACTTC,CASSESGPWETQYF
TRBJ2-7,NA,NA,TRBV10-3,TGTGCCATCAGTAGGGCCACGGGCTGGGAGCAGTACTTC,CAISRATGWEQYF
TRBJ1-1,NA,NA,TRBV29-1,TGCAGCGTTCTCGCCATACAGGGCGTAACTGAAGCTTTCTTT,CSVLAIQGVTEAFF
TRBJ2-7,TRBD2,many,TRBV5-1,TGCGCCAGCAGCTACACGGCCGGGACTAGCGGGTCCGAGCAGTACTTC,CASSYTAGTSGSEQYF
TRBJ1-4,TRBD1,once,TRBV28,TGTGCCAGCAGTTTATCCCAGGGGGGGTCTAATGAAAAACTGTTTTTT,CASSLSQGGSNEKLFF
TRBJ2-4,TRBD2,few,TRBV7-2,TGTGCCAGCAGTTCGACGCGGGTCGGGGGGAATCAGCAGTACTTC,CASSSTRVGGNQQYF
TRBJ2-5,NA,few,TRBV2,TGTGCCAGCCGGGACTCTTCAGAGACCCAGTACTTC,CASRDSSETQYF
TRBJ2-1,TRBD2,NA,TRBV12-3/TRBV12-4,TGTGCCAGCAGTTTCTGGACTAGCGGGAGGCCTCTGGACAATGAGCAGTTCTTC,CASSFWTSGRPLDNEQFF
TRBJ1-2,TRBD1,NA,TRBV29-1,TGCAGCGTTGGGATAACAGGGGACCGTGGCTACACCTTC,CSVGITGDRGYTF
TRBJ1-2,NA,NA,TRBV4-1,TGCGCCAGCAGCCAAGAACCCGGGGGGGTGGCTAACTATGGCTACACCTTC,CASSQEPGGVANYGYTF
TRBJ1-2,NA,few,TRBV25-1,TGTGCCAGCAGTGAGATCAATGCCGTGCCCGGTTATGGCTACACCTTC,CASSEINAVPGYGYTF
TRBJ2-5,NA,NA,TRBV2,TGTGCCAGCAGTGCTACAGGGTATACAGGGACCCAGTACTTC,CASSATGYTGTQYF
TRBJ1-1,TRBD1,NA,TRBV12-3/TRBV12-4,TGTGCCAGCAGTTTAGGGCTATTAAGGACAGGGAAGATTGAAGCTTTCTTT,CASSLGLLRTGKIEAFF
TRBJ2-1,NA,NA,TRBV12-5,TGTGCTAGTGGTTTGCCCAACAATGAGCAGTTCTTC,CASGLPNNEQFF
TRBJ2-1,NA,NA,TRBV25-1,TGTGCCAGCAGTGAAGGAGGGGCCAATGAGCAGTTCTTC,CASSEGGANEQFF
TRBJ2-1,TRBD2,NA,TRBV7-9,TGTGCCAGCAGCCCCGGGACTAGCGGTCCCTCCTACAATGAGCAGTTCTTC,CASSPGTSGPSYNEQFF
TRBJ1-2,NA,NA,TRBV12-3/TRBV12-4,TGTGCCAGCAGTTTAGTTGGCGGGCTTCGTGGCTACACCTTC,CASSLVGGLRGYTF
TRBJ1-6,NA,few,TRBV12-3/TRBV12-4,TGTGCCAGCATGGGGGACGGCACGCAGCCCCTCCACTTT,CASMGDGTQPLHF
TRBJ2-2,NA,NA,TRBV7-3,TGTGCCAGTAGCTTAACGCCAGAAAACACCGGGGAGCTGTTTTTT,CASSLTPENTGELFF
TRBJ2-7,NA,NA,TRBV7-9,TGTGCCAGCAGCCCCCCCGACCTCTACGAGCAGTACTTC,CASSPPDLYEQYF
TRBJ2-3,NA,NA,TRBV6-5,TGTGCCAGCAGTTACACAAACACAGATACGCAGTATTTT,CASSYTNTDTQYF
TRBJ2-1,NA,NA,TRBV12-3/TRBV12-4,TGTGCCAGCAGTCCCACCGTAGGACGGGCGTCCTTTGGGGAGCAGTTCTTC,CASSPTVGRASFGEQFF
TRBJ2-7,NA,NA,TRBV3-1,TGTGCCAGCACCCAGGTGGGGGGAGCCCACGAGCAGTACTTC,CASTQVGGAHEQYF
TRBJ1-1,NA,NA,TRBV2,TGTGCCAGCAACCTACCTGCAGGGTGGAGCACTGAAGCTTTCTTT,CASNLPAGWSTEAFF
TRBJ1-2,NA,NA,TRBV6-2/TRBV6-3,TGTACCAGCAGTTACACCACAGGGAATGGCTACACCTTC,CTSSYTTGNGYTF
TRBJ1-1,NA,NA,TRBV20-1,TGCAGTGCTCCCCGGACGCCTACAAGGGCTGAAGCTTTCTTT,CSAPRTPTRAEAFF
TRBJ2-1,TRBD2,few,TRBV20-1,TGCAGTGCTAGAGATCTTAGGGAAGGTAGCGGGGAATACAATGAGCAGTTCTTC,CSARDLREGSGEYNEQFF
TRBJ2-1,NA,few,TRBV13,TGTGCCAGCAGCTCGGAAGGCGCGCTCCGATACAATGAGCAGTTCTTC,CASSSEGALRYNEQFF
TRBJ2-5,NA,NA,TRBV12-3/TRBV12-4,TGTGCCAGCAGTTTATTTACCCCCGAGACCCAGTACTTC,CASSLFTPETQYF
TRBJ2-5,NA,NA,TRBV5-1,TGCGCCAGCAGCCCTGGACTTCAATCATTAGAGACCCAGTACTTC,CASSPGLQSLETQYF
TRBJ1-1,NA,NA,TRBV27,TGTGCCAGCAGTTTATCCGACACAAAATCGCGGAACACTGAAGCTTTCTTT,CASSLSDTKSRNTEAFF
TRBJ2-7,NA,NA,TRBV6-1,TGTGTCACGGACCGGCAGATACAGCCCCAGTCTTCCGAGCAGTACTTC,CVTDRQIQPQSSEQYF
TRBJ2-4,NA,few,TRBV28,TGTGCCAGCAGTTCTCCTGGGGAAGCCAAAAACATTCAGTACTTC,CASSSPGEAKNIQYF
TRBJ2-1,TRBD2,NA,TRBV5-1,TGCGCCAGCAGCGGGGGACTAGCGGGAGCATTTGAGCAGTTCTTC,CASSGGLAGAFEQFF
TRBJ2-5,NA,NA,TRBV4-2,TGTGCCAGCAGCCAAGATATCAGGGAACGAGAGACCCAGTACTTC,CASSQDIRERETQYF
TRBJ2-3,TRBD2,few,TRBV11-2,TGTGCCAGCAGCTGGGAACTAGCGGGGGCCCCCACAGATACGCAGTATTTT,CASSWELAGAPTDTQYF
TRBJ2-5,NA,NA,TRBV6-6,TGTGCCAGCAGTGACGGACAGCTCCAAGAGACCCAGTACTTC,CASSDGQLQETQYF
TRBJ2-5,NA,NA,TRBV18,TGTGCCAGCTCACCATTGCAGGACAAACAAGAGACCCAGTACTTC,CASSPLQDKQETQYF
TRBJ2-7,NA,few,TRBV28,TGTGCCAGCACCGAAAATACCTACGAGCAGTACTTC,CASTENTYEQYF
TRBJ2-2,NA,few,TRBV20-1,TGCAGTGCTAGAGTCCGTAACACCGGGGAGCTGTTTTTT,CSARVRNTGELFF
TRBJ2-1,TRBD2,few,TRBV7-9,TGTGCCAGCAGCCCTACTAGCGGGAGGTTCAATGAGCAGTTCTTC,CASSPTSGRFNEQFF